A selection of T cell receptor beta chains follows, all from one sample in a study of technical replicates of blood from a handful of donors. Sequenced by immunoSEQ multiplex PCR; TCRdb stores in-frame clones only, minus some. The sample has 60,000 to 90,000 clones, around 95% seen once. Input material: T cells isolated from PBMCs. Every receptor here comes from a human donor in good health. Both conserved end residues are part of each CDR3. The D gene is left open where the match is weak. Where a row states a size, it is once, few, many or the class of an expanded clone; other rows omit it.

CDR3 length: 13
J gene: TRBJ2-7
V gene: TRBV11-1
D gene: TRBD2
clone size: NA
CDR3 protein: CASSPGLAYEQYF
CDR3 DNA: TGTGCCAGCAGCCCGGGACTAGCCTACGAGCAGTACTTC

CDR3 length: 15
J gene: TRBJ1-1
V gene: TRBV4-1
D gene: NA
clone size: NA
CDR3 protein: CASSQGEGLVTEAFF
CDR3 DNA: TGCGCCAGCAGCCAAGGAGAGGGTTTGGTTACTGAAGCTTTCTTT

CDR3 length: 17
J gene: TRBJ2-7
V gene: TRBV19
D gene: NA
clone size: NA
CDR3 protein: CASSIGVRERGRDEQYF
CDR3 DNA: TGTGCCAGTAGTATAGGGGTCCGGGAGAGGGGGCGAGACGAGCAGTACTTC

CDR3 length: 13
J gene: TRBJ1-1
V gene: TRBV5-1
D gene: TRBD1
clone size: NA
CDR3 protein: CASSLVQGVEAFF
CDR3 DNA: TGCGCCAGCAGCTTGGTTCAGGGGGTGGAAGCTTTCTTT

CDR3 length: 11
J gene: TRBJ1-2
V gene: TRBV6-5
D gene: NA
clone size: NA
CDR3 protein: CASSYRDGYTF
CDR3 DNA: TGTGCCAGCAGTTACCGAGATGGCTACACCTTC

CDR3 length: 16
J gene: TRBJ2-2
V gene: TRBV7-9
D gene: TRBD1
clone size: NA
CDR3 protein: CASSLSRDSNTGELFF
CDR3 DNA: TGTGCCAGCAGCCTATCCCGGGACAGCAACACCGGGGAGCTGTTTTTT

CDR3 length: 14
J gene: TRBJ1-1
V gene: TRBV18
D gene: NA
clone size: NA
CDR3 protein: CASSPAGLNTEAFF
CDR3 DNA: TGTGCCAGCTCACCAGCAGGATTGAACACTGAAGCTTTCTTT

CDR3 length: 17
J gene: TRBJ2-1
V gene: TRBV7-9
D gene: NA
clone size: few
CDR3 protein: CASSSKSRGGALNEQFF
CDR3 DNA: TGTGCCAGCAGCTCGAAATCGCGAGGGGGGGCATTAAATGAGCAGTTCTTC

CDR3 length: 12
J gene: TRBJ1-2
V gene: TRBV12-2
D gene: NA
clone size: once
CDR3 protein: CASRLATDGYTF
CDR3 DNA: TGTGCAAGTCGCTTAGCGACAGATGGCTACACCTTC

CDR3 length: 13
J gene: TRBJ1-6
V gene: TRBV19
D gene: NA
clone size: NA
CDR3 protein: CASSTPDNSPLHF
CDR3 DNA: TGTGCCAGTAGTACCCCCGATAATTCACCCCTCCACTTT

CDR3 length: 10
J gene: TRBJ2-1
V gene: TRBV7-9
D gene: NA
clone size: once
CDR3 protein: CASRGREQFF
CDR3 DNA: TGTGCCAGCAGGGGGCGTGAGCAGTTCTTC

CDR3 length: 12
J gene: TRBJ2-2
V gene: TRBV6-5
D gene: TRBD1
clone size: once
CDR3 protein: CASSPGGGELFF
CDR3 DNA: TGTGCCAGCAGTCCAGGGGGCGGGGAGCTGTTTTTT

CDR3 length: 14
J gene: TRBJ1-6
V gene: TRBV2
D gene: NA
clone size: NA
CDR3 protein: CASSPRVYNSPLHF
CDR3 DNA: TGTGCCAGCAGCCCCAGGGTTTATAATTCACCCCTCCACTTT

CDR3 length: 16
J gene: TRBJ2-3
V gene: TRBV4-1
D gene: TRBD2
clone size: once
CDR3 protein: CASSSQVTSGPDTQYF
CDR3 DNA: TGCGCCAGCAGCTCTCAGGTGACTAGCGGGCCAGATACGCAGTATTTT

CDR3 length: 16
J gene: TRBJ2-2
V gene: TRBV4-1
D gene: NA
clone size: NA
CDR3 protein: CASSQLGTSNTGELFF
CDR3 DNA: TGCGCCAGCAGCCAACTCGGGACTTCGAACACCGGGGAGCTGTTTTTT

CDR3 length: 14
J gene: TRBJ1-6
V gene: TRBV28
D gene: TRBD1
clone size: NA
CDR3 protein: CASSYRQGDSPLHF
CDR3 DNA: TGTGCCAGCAGTTATCGACAGGGAGATTCACCCCTCCACTTT

CDR3 length: 17
J gene: TRBJ1-1
V gene: TRBV4-1
D gene: TRBD1
clone size: NA
CDR3 protein: CASSHLRGQGWSTEAFF
CDR3 DNA: TGCGCCAGCAGCCACCTACGCGGACAGGGTTGGAGCACTGAAGCTTTCTTT

CDR3 length: 13
J gene: TRBJ2-1
V gene: TRBV6-6
D gene: NA
clone size: once
CDR3 protein: CASSYTGSSGQFF
CDR3 DNA: TGTGCCAGCAGTTACACAGGGTCCTCAGGGCAGTTCTTC

CDR3 length: 14
J gene: TRBJ1-1
V gene: TRBV6-1
D gene: NA
clone size: NA
CDR3 protein: CASSWGGMNTEAFF
CDR3 DNA: TGTGCCAGCAGTTGGGGGGGCATGAACACTGAAGCTTTCTTT

CDR3 length: 15
J gene: TRBJ1-2
V gene: TRBV12-5
D gene: NA
clone size: NA
CDR3 protein: CASGLVVGGVTGYTF
CDR3 DNA: TGTGCTAGTGGTTTGGTAGTGGGAGGTGTTACGGGCTACACCTTC